The 23 T cell receptor beta chains in this list originate from one sample, sequenced in a study of identical twins. TCRdb processed the 5' RACE reads anew with MiXCR; each CDR3 protein has one entry. The sample gives 400,000 to 550,000 distinct CDR3 sequences, 24% of which show up once; roughly 3% is in the top ten. The data also belong to a second study, concerning T cells expressing NK-cell markers.

The material sequenced was CD4+ T cells sorted from blood. The origin of the receptors is a young woman in good health.

This clonotype was seen a handful of times. The V and J genes are TRBV20-1 and TRBJ2-1; 7 bases align to TRBD2. Germline CDR1 is DFQATT and CDR2 is SNEGSKA (reference sequence). The CDR3 consists of 14 residues. With 2 bases clipped from V and 5 bases from J, the junction kept 6 bases outside the gene matches. The CDR3 sequence is CSARRPAGDNEQFF. The CDR3, as DNA: TGCAGTGCTAGAAGACCCGCGGGGGACAATGAGCAGTTCTTC.

This clonotype was seen more than once but under ten times. The chain links TRBV12-3 or TRBV12-4 to TRBJ2-2; D unclear. The CDR3 is 13 amino acids. V lost 6 bases and J 6 bases, leaving 11 bases between the germline ends. CDR3 sequence (DNA): TGTGCCAGCAGCCTGGAGTTGCCCGGGGAGCTGTTTTTT. Translation gives CASSLELPGELFF.

V and J are TRBV7-2 and TRBJ2-7; TRBD1 aligns across 8 bases. The CDR3 runs 14 residues. The germline gives CDR1 SGHTA, CDR2 FQGNSA. V dropped 3 bases and J dropped 6; count of bases not matched to a gene: 7. CDR3 sequence: CASSFWTGKGEQYF. In DNA, the CDR3 is TGTGCCAGCAGCTTCTGGACAGGGAAGGGCGAGCAGTACTTC. Variable domain in full (rest from reference TRBV7-2 and TRBJ2-7): GAGVSQSPSNKVTEKGKDVELRCDPISGHTALYWYRQSLGQGLEFLIYFQGNSAPDKSGLPSDRFSAERTGGSVSTLTIQRTQQEDSAVYLCASSFWTGKGEQYFGPGTRLTVT.

V and J are TRBV6-2 or TRBV6-3 and TRBJ2-7; D possibly corresponds to TRBD1 (5 bases). The CDR3 loop spans 12 amino acids. Germline V CDR1 and CDR2: MNHEY, SVGEGT. The V and J ends lost 8 bases and 2 bases respectively, with 10 bases between them. The CDR3 is CASFRGTYEQYF. The CDR3 nucleotides read TGTGCCAGCTTTAGGGGAACCTACGAGCAGTACTTC.

This chain joins TRBV24-1 and TRBJ2-1, with D hard to call. CDR3 size: 14 residues. V lost 9 bases and J lost 0, with 11 bases in between. Germline lookup yields CDR1 KGHDR and CDR2 SFDVKD. The CDR3 bases are TGTGCCACCCGGACCTACAGCTCCTACAATGAGCAGTTCTTC. This sequence encodes CATRTYSSYNEQFF.

The chain is built from TRBV2 and TRBJ2-3; 7 nucleotides agree with TRBD2. Germline CDR1 SNHLY, CDR2 FYNNEI. The CDR3 consists of 14 residues. Unmatched junction bases numbered 6, after V lost 8 bases and J lost 1 base. This chain's CDR3 is CASGGVVGTDTQYF. The CDR3 DNA follows: TGTGCCAGCGGGGGGGTGGTGGGCACAGATACGCAGTATTTT.

This clonotype showed up many times. The genes are TRBV20-1 and TRBJ1-1; no clear D gene. The CDR3 has 14 amino acids. Germline loops: CDR1 DFQATT, CDR2 SNEGSKA (reference sequence). V was shortened by 0 bases and J by 7 bases, with 15 bases between the two germline ends. The CDR3 sequence is CSAREATGQIEAFF. The CDR3, as DNA: TGCAGTGCTAGAGAGGCGACTGGGCAGATTGAAGCTTTCTTT.

V is TRBV5-1 and J is TRBJ2-3; 7 bases align to TRBD2. This CDR3 contains 16 residues. Germline V lookup: CDR1 SGHRS, CDR2 YFSETQ. With 0 bases clipped from V and 2 bases from J, the junction kept 6 bases outside the gene matches. CDR3 protein: CASSLGSSGPTDTQYF. The CDR3 DNA follows: TGCGCCAGCAGCTTGGGGTCTAGCGGACCCACAGATACGCAGTATTTT.

V usage is TRBV6-1 and J usage is TRBJ2-7; weak D call: TRBD1 (5 bases). With 6 bases removed from V and 5 bases from J, the gap between germline ends came to 17 bases. In germline, CDR1 is MNHNS, CDR2 SASEGT. The CDR3 spans 14 residues. CDR3 bases: TGTGCCAGCAGCCTTGACAGTCGGGTCCACGAGCAGTACTTC. Translating it yields CASSLDSRVHEQYF.

V gene TRBV29-1 combines with J gene TRBJ1-1; D perhaps matches TRBD1 (5 bases). Germline V gives CDR1 SQVTM, CDR2 ANQGSEA. Trimming cost V 6 bases and J 2 bases, with 10 bases left between them. This CDR3 comprises 12 residues. CDR3 nucleotide sequence: TGCAGCGTCAAGACAGATAACACTGAAGCTTTCTTT. Translation gives CSVKTDNTEAFF.

The V call is TRBV6-5, the J call TRBJ2-2; D is possibly TRBD2 (5 bases). The CDR3 totals 14 residues. Trimming pared 0 bases from V and 7 bases from J, leaving 9 bases between. The germline gives CDR1 MNHEY, CDR2 SVGAGI. CDR3 DNA: TGTGCCAGCAGTTACTCGTGGAGCGGCGGGGAGCTGTTTTTT. Its protein product is CASSYSWSGGELFF.

V and J are TRBV20-1 and TRBJ2-3; 7 bases fit TRBD2. The CDR3 consists of 13 residues. Germline V lookup: CDR1 DFQATT, CDR2 SNEGSKA (reference sequence). Trimming cost V 5 bases and J 2 bases; bases outside gene matches: 4. CDR3 in DNA: TGCAGTGCTGCGGGAGAAGCCACAGATACGCAGTATTTT. It is translated as CSAAGEATDTQYF.

CDR3 bases: TGCGCCAGCAGCCAAGCGGGACTAGCCGCAGCTGAGCAGTTCTTC. Translated, it gives CASSQAGLAAAEQFF. This chain joins TRBV4-3 and TRBJ2-1; 9 nucleotides match TRBD2. Germline-derived CDR1 and CDR2 are LGHNA and YSLEER. Unmatched junction bases numbered 7, after V lost 1 base and J lost 9 bases. The CDR3 covers 15 residues.

In this sample, this clonotype turned up many times. The genes are TRBV7-8 and TRBJ1-5; weak D call: TRBD1 (6 bases). The V gene lost 5 bases and the J gene lost 1 base, with 15 bases spanning the gap. The CDR3 has 16 amino acids. Per germline, CDR1 SGHVS and CDR2 FQNEAQ. The CDR3 region is CASSLQGQPSNQPQHF. CDR3 coding DNA: TGTGCCAGCAGCCTCCAGGGGCAGCCGAGCAATCAGCCCCAGCATTTT. The full variable domain, with the rest looked up from reference TRBV7-8 and TRBJ1-5, is GAGVSQSPRYKVAKRGQDVALRCDPISGHVSLFWYQQALGQGPEFLTYFQNEAQLDKSGLPSDRFFAERPEGSVSTLKIQRTQQEDSAVYLCASSLQGQPSNQPQHFGDGTRLSIL.

This clonotype was seen a handful of times. The chain employs TRBV5-6 and TRBJ2-1, with D tentatively TRBD2 (6 bases). This CDR3 region has 12 residues. Deletions cut 4 bases from V and 8 bases from J, with 10 bases between. Germline assignment: CDR1 SGHDT and CDR2 YYEEEE. The CDR3 DNA sequence: TGTGCCAGCAGCGCTACTAGCTATGAGCAGTTCTTC. Its translation is CASSATSYEQFF.

The chain recombines TRBV10-2 with TRBJ1-2; 8 bases match TRBD1. This CDR3 spans 14 amino acids. Per the germline V gene, CDR1 is WSHSY and CDR2 is SAAADI. V lost 7 bases and J lost 4; bases outside the gene matches: 8. The DNA of the CDR3 is TGCGCCAGCAACGCGGGACAGGCCTCCTATGGCTACACCTTC. Its translation is CASNAGQASYGYTF.

This clonotype has just a few counts. J is TRBJ1-3 and V is TRBV11-2; no clear D gene. Per germline, CDR1 SGHAT and CDR2 FQNNGV. The CDR3 consists of 14 residues. V lost 7 bases to trimming and J lost 3 bases, with 13 bases between them. CDR3 coding DNA: TGTGCCAGCAAAAGGGCCCTATATGGAAACACCATATATTTT. It yields the protein CASKRALYGNTIYF. Full variable domain (remainder filled in from reference TRBV11-2 and TRBJ1-3): EAGVAQSPRYKIIEKRQSVAFWCNPISGHATLYWYQQILGQGPKLLIQFQNNGVVDDSQLPKDRFSAERLKGVDSTLKIQPAKLEDSAVYLCASKRALYGNTIYFGEGSWLTVV.

This clonotype was seen a handful of times. The chain carries TRBV29-1 and TRBJ2-2, with TRBD1 identical over 10 bases. Germline assignment: CDR1 SQVTM and CDR2 ANQGSEA. The CDR3 covers 15 residues. Losses at the gene ends were 2 bases for V and 5 bases for J; bases not matched to a gene: 5. Written as DNA, the CDR3 is TGCAGCGTTGAACGGGGACAGGGGAGAACCGGGGAGCTGTTTTTT. Translating it yields CSVERGQGRTGELFF.

The sample holds many counts of this clonotype. This chain connects TRBV14 to TRBJ2-1; 8 bases map to TRBD2. CDR1 and CDR2 (germline): SGHDN, FVKESK. The CDR3 is made up of 15 amino acids. The junction had 6 bases not matched to a gene; V was cut back by 4 bases and J by 4 bases. The CDR3, as DNA: TGTGCCAGCAGCCCGAGCGGGGGCCTTTACAATGAGCAGTTCTTC. It is translated as CASSPSGGLYNEQFF. The full variable domain, with the rest looked up from reference TRBV14 and TRBJ2-1, is EAGVTQFPSHSVIEKGQTVTLRCDPISGHDNLYWYRRVMGKEIKFLLHFVKESKQDESGMPNNRFLAERTGGTYSTLKVQPAELEDSGVYFCASSPSGGLYNEQFFGPGTRLTVL.

V gene TRBV6-2 or TRBV6-3 combines with J gene TRBJ2-6, with D uncertain. The CDR3 has 16 residues. V lost 2 bases and J 0 bases, leaving 8 bases between the germline ends. Germline V CDR1 and CDR2: MNHEY, SVGEGT. CDR3 nucleotides: TGTGCCAGCAGTTACCCTTTTGGCTCTGGGGCCAACGTCCTGACTTTC. Translation: CASSYPFGSGANVLTF.

This clonotype has ten or more counts. The gene calls are TRBV7-2 and TRBJ1-2; no firm D call. The germline V and J ends were trimmed by 5 bases and 0 bases, with 10 bases remaining between them. CDR3 length: 14 residues. Looked up from germline, CDR1 is SGHTA and CDR2 is FQGNSA. The CDR3 region has the DNA TGTGCCAGCAGCGCCTTTACAGCTAACTATGGCTACACCTTC. Residues: CASSAFTANYGYTF.

The rearrangement joins TRBV2 to TRBJ1-2; D is undetermined. The V end lost 4 bases, the J end lost 5 bases, and 11 bases lay between the germline ends. CDR3 length: 13 residues. Looked up from germline, CDR1 is SNHLY and CDR2 is FYNNEI. The CDR3: CASSAFGVYGYTF. The CDR3 nucleotides are TGTGCCAGCAGTGCCTTCGGGGTATATGGCTACACCTTC.

V gene TRBV3-1 combines with J gene TRBJ2-1, with 7 bases identical to TRBD2. The CDR3 runs to 13 residues. Per the germline V gene, CDR1 is LGHDT and CDR2 is YNNKEL (reference sequence). The J segment lost 12 bases and the V segment lost 2 bases, leaving 7 bases of the junction unmatched. CDR3 in DNA: TGTGCCAGCAGCCAAACGAGGGAGGGGACGCAGTTCTTC. Protein product: CASSQTREGTQFF.